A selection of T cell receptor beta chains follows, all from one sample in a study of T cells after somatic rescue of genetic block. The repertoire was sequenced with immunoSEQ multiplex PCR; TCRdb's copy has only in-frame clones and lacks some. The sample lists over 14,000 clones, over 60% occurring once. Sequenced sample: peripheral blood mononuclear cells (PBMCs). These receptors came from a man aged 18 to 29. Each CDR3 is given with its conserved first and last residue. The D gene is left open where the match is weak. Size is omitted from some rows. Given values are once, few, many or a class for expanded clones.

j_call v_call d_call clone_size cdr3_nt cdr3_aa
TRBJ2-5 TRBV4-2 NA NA TGTGCCAGCAGCCAAGGAGGGGGAGAGACCCAGTACTTC CASSQGGGETQYF
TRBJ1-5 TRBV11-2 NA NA TGTGCCAGCAGCTTAGATATGACCCAGCATTTT CASSLDMTQHF
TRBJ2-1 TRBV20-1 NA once TGCAGTGTTAGCGTCTACAATGAGCAGTTCTTC CSVSVYNEQFF
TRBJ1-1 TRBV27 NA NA TGTGCCAGCAGTTTATGGCGGGGGGGTACTGAAGCTTTCTTT CASSLWRGGTEAFF
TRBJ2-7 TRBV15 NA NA TGTGCCACCAGCAGGGAGGAACGACCTCCCTACGAGCAGTACTTC CATSREERPPYEQYF
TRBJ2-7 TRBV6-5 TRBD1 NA TGTGCCAGCAGTTACAGGGGACAGGGGCTCTACGAGCAGTACTTC CASSYRGQGLYEQYF
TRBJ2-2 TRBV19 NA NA TGTGCCAGTAGTATCAAGAACAGGTTCCCTAACACCGGGGAGTTGTTTTTT CASSIKNRFPNTGELFF
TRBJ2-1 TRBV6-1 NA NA TGTGCCAGCACGGAGGGGGCCTTTGAGCAGTTCTTC CASTEGAFEQFF
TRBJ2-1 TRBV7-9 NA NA TGTGCCAGCAGCTTAGGGTTACAGGGAGAGCAGTTCTTC CASSLGLQGEQFF
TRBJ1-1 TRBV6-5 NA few TGTGCCAGCAGAATGGGGACCACTGAAGCTTTCTTT CASRMGTTEAFF
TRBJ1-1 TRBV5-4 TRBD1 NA TGTGCCAGCAGCTTGGGGGACCGACAGGGAACGGCTTTCTTT CASSLGDRQGTAFF
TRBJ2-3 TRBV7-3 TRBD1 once TGTGCCAGCAGCTTAAAAGGGGGCAGGGATACGCAGTATTTT CASSLKGGRDTQYF
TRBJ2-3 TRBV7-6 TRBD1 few TGTGCCAGCAGCTTAACAGGGGTCACAGATACGCAGTATTTT CASSLTGVTDTQYF
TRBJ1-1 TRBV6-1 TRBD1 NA TGTGCCAGCAGTCTCCCCGACAGGGTGGCTGAAGCTTTCTTT CASSLPDRVAEAFF
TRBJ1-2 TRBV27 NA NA TGTGCCAGCAGTTTATCGATCGGGCGCGACTATGGCTACACCTTC CASSLSIGRDYGYTF
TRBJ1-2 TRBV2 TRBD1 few TGTGCCAGTAAGCGGGACAGTAACTATGGCTACACCTTC CASKRDSNYGYTF
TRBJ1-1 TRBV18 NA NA TGTGCCAGCTCACTACAGGGGAACACTGAAGCTTTCTTT CASSLQGNTEAFF
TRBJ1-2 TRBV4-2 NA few TGTGCCAGCAGCCAAAGTAGTTGGCTTAACTATGGCTACACCTTC CASSQSSWLNYGYTF
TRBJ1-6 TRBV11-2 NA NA TGTGCCAGCAGTTCGTACAGGGTCCATAATTCACCCCTCCACTTT CASSSYRVHNSPLHF
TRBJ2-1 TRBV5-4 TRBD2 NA TGTGCCAGCAGCTTTAGCGGGGGCCACTACAATGAGCAGTTCTTC CASSFSGGHYNEQFF
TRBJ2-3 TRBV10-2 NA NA TGCGCCAGCGGCTTGGATACGCAGTATTTT CASGLDTQYF
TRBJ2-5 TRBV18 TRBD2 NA TGTGCCAGCGCCGCCGGGACTAGCGTTTCACAAGAGACCCAGTACTTC CASAAGTSVSQETQYF
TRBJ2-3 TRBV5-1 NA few TGCGCCAGCAGCTTGGGGTCAACAGATACGCAGTATTTT CASSLGSTDTQYF
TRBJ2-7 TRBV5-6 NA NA TGTGCCAGCAGCTACAGACGGGCGCCCTACGAGCAGTACTTC CASSYRRAPYEQYF
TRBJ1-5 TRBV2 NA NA TGTGCCAGCAGTGAATGGGGCAGGGGCTTCAGTTATCAGCCCCAGCATTTT CASSEWGRGFSYQPQHF
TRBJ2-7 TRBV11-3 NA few TGTGCCAGCAGCTTAGAGGCAGGGAGTATCTACGAGCAGTACTTC CASSLEAGSIYEQYF
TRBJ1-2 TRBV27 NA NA TGTGCCAGCAGACCGACCCCTGGACCGGACTATGGCTACACCTTC CASRPTPGPDYGYTF
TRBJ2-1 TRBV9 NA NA TGTGCCAGCAGCCCCCATCCCAATGAGCAGTTCTTC CASSPHPNEQFF
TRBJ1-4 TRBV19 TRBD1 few TGTGCCAGTAGTATTTATGGGACAGGGGCAACTAATGAAAAACTGTTTTTT CASSIYGTGATNEKLFF
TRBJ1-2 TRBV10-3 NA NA TGTGCCATCAGTGATCTAGTGTACTATGGCTACACCTTC CAISDLVYYGYTF
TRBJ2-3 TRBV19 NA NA TGTGCCAGTAGTCCTTTGGTGGGGGGTTCAGATACGCAGTATTTT CASSPLVGGSDTQYF
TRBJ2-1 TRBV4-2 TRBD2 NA TGTGCCAGCAGGCCTAGCGGGAACTCCTACAATGAGCAGTTCTTC CASRPSGNSYNEQFF
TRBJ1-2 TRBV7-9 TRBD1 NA TGTGCCAGCAGCTTAAGACAGGGATTTAAGTATGGCTACACCTTC CASSLRQGFKYGYTF
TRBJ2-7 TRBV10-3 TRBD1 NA TGTGCCATCCGGGACAGGGTCTCCTACGAGCAGTACTTC CAIRDRVSYEQYF
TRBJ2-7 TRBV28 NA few TGTGCCAGCAGCCTTACCCGCTACGGGGCTAGGGACTTC CASSLTRYGARDF
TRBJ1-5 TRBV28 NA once TGTGCCAGCTTAAGGGGGGTAAGGAATGAGGAGCCCCAGCATTTT CASLRGVRNEEPQHF
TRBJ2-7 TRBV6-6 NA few TGTGCCAGCAGGGAGGGGTTTTACGAGCAGTACTTC CASREGFYEQYF
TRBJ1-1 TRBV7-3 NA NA TGTGCCAGCAGCTCAGGCGGGGGAGGCACTGAAGCTTTCTTT CASSSGGGGTEAFF
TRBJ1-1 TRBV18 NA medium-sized TGTGCCAGCTCTCCAAGGGTCCAAGGGGCTGGGAACACTGAAGCTTTCTTT CASSPRVQGAGNTEAFF
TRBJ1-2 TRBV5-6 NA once TGTGCCAGCAGCTGGCTGACAGCCACCAGTGGCTACACCTTC CASSWLTATSGYTF
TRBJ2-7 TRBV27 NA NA TGTGCCAGCAGTTTATTAGGGGGAGTCCCAGGGGAGCAGTACTTC CASSLLGGVPGEQYF
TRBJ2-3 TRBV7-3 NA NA TGTGCCAGCAGCTTAACTAGAGACACAGATACGCAGTATTTT CASSLTRDTDTQYF
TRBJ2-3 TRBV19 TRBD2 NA TGTGCCAGTAGTATCCGGACTAGCGGGGCAGATACGCAGTATTTT CASSIRTSGADTQYF
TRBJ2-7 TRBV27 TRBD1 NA TGTGCCAGCAGTTTATCCCCGGGACAGGGCTACTACGAGCAGTACTTC CASSLSPGQGYYEQYF
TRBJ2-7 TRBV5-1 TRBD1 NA TGCGCCAGCAGCCCAGGACAGGTTGTGACCTACGAGCAGTACTTC CASSPGQVVTYEQYF
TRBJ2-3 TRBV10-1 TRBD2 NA TGCGCCACCCGGGCTAGCGGGGCGTCTAGCACAGATACGCAGTATTTT CATRASGASSTDTQYF
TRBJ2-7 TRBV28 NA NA TGTGCCAGCGGTCTTCGCGAGCAGTACTTC CASGLREQYF
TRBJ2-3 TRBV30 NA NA TGTGCCTGGAGTGTCTCTAGCGTTGATACGCAGTATTTT CAWSVSSVDTQYF
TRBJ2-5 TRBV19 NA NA TGTGCCAGTAGTCCGATGGACAGCGGGGAGACCCAGTACTTC CASSPMDSGETQYF
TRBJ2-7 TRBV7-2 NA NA TGTGCCAGCAGCTTAATCAATGGCGGGCCCTACGAGCAGTACTTC CASSLINGGPYEQYF
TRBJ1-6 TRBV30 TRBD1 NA TGTGCCTGGGGCCGCCCTGCCGGGACAGCATATAATTCACCCCTCCACTTT CAWGRPAGTAYNSPLHF
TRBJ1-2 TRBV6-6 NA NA TGTGCCAGCAGTACGGGGCCAGGGGCCCATGGCTACACCTTC CASSTGPGAHGYTF
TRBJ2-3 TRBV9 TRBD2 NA TGTGCCAGCAGCGTACAGCGGGAGGGCTCAGATACGCAGTATTTT CASSVQREGSDTQYF
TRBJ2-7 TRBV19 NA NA TGTGCCAGTAGTATCGGCAGGGGCTACGAGCAGTACTTC CASSIGRGYEQYF
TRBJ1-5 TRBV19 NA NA TGTGCCAGTAGTAATATTGGGAAGAGCAATCAGCCCCAGCATTTT CASSNIGKSNQPQHF